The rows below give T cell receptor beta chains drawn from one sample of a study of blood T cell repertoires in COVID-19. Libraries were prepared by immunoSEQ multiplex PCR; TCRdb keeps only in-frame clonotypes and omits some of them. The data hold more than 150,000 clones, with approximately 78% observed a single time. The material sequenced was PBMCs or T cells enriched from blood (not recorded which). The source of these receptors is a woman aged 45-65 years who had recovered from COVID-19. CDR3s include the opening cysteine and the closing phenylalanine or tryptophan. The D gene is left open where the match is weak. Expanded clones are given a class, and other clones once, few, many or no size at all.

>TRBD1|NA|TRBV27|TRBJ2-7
CASSLQGAGRQYF
TGTGCCAGCAGTTTACAGGGGGCGGGTCGGCAGTACTTC
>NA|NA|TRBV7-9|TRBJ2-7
CASSSDSSKQYF
TGTGCCAGCAGCTCCGACAGTTCCAAGCAGTACTTC
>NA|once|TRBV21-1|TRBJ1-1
CASSSPTGGSEAFF
TGTGCCAGCAGCTCGCCGACAGGGGGCAGTGAAGCTTTCTTT
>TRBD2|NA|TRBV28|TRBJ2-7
CASTGGLKGSEQYF
TGTGCCAGCACCGGGGGGTTGAAGGGCTCCGAGCAGTACTTC
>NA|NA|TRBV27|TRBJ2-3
CASSSTSFGDTQYF
TGTGCCAGCAGTTCGACTAGTTTCGGCGATACGCAGTATTTT
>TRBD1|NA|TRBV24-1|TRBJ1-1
CATSDDRAGKTEAFF
TGTGCCACCAGTGATGACAGGGCTGGGAAGACTGAAGCTTTCTTT
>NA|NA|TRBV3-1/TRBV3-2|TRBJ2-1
CASSQVGEWNEQFF
TGTGCCAGCAGTCAGGTCGGGGAGTGGAATGAGCAGTTCTTC
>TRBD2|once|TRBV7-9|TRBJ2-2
CASSFGGSTPGELFF
TGTGCCAGCAGCTTCGGCGGGAGTACTCCGGGGGAGCTGTTTTTT
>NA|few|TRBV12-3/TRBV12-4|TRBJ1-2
CASSSAPSYGYTF
TGTGCCAGCAGCTCCGCCCCGAGCTATGGCTACACCTTC
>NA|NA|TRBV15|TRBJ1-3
CATSGLGGTGNTIYF
TGTGCCACCAGCGGACTAGGGGGGACTGGAAACACCATATATTTT
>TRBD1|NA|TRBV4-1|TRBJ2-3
CASSQDGSGTGVTDTQYF
TGCGCCAGCAGCCAAGACGGCTCCGGGACAGGGGTGACAGATACGCAGTATTTT
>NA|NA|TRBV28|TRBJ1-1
CASTKGVFTEAFF
TGTGCCAGCACCAAGGGGGTTTTCACTGAAGCTTTCTTT
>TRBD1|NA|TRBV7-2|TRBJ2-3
CASSSRGRADTQYF
TGTGCCAGCAGCTCCAGGGGGCGCGCAGATACGCAGTATTTT
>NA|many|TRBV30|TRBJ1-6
CAWAPGTGNSPLHF
TGTGCCTGGGCGCCCGGGACTGGTAATTCACCCCTCCACTTT